The next 31 T cell receptor beta chains were all read from a single sample in a study of T cell responses to AZD1222 COVID-19 vaccine. Some clones are missing from TCRdb's copy, which holds only in-frame ones; the method was immunoSEQ multiplex PCR. The repertoire holds 99,000 or so clones, around 80% seen once, with 5% in the top ten. The sequences come from peripheral blood, collected on day 0 of AZD1222 vaccination. These receptors originate from an adult in good health.

This chain connects TRBV11-2 to TRBJ2-5, with 8 positions matching TRBD1. Germline CDR1 SGHAT, CDR2 FQNNGV. Trimming cost V 2 bases and J 2 bases; bases outside gene matches: 13. This CDR3 region has 18 residues. In DNA form, the CDR3 reads TGTGCCAGCAGCTTATATCCCGGACAGGGAAGAACGCAAGAGACCCAGTACTTC. Protein: CASSLYPGQGRTQETQYF.

The V and J genes are TRBV19 and TRBJ1-5; no definite D call. CDR3 length: 17 residues. Germline CDR1 and CDR2: LNHDA and SQIVND (reference sequence). V gave up 7 bases and J gave up 4 bases, with 23 bases separating them. CDR3: CASNPGWTSGENQPQHF. The CDR3 coding sequence is TGTGCCAGTAACCCGGGTTGGACTTCAGGTGAAAATCAGCCCCAGCATTTT. Drawing the rest from reference TRBV19 and TRBJ1-5, the complete variable domain is DGGITQSPKYLFRKEGQNVTLSCEQNLNHDAMYWYRQDPGQGLRLIYYSQIVNDFQKGDIAEGYSVSREKKESFPLTVTSAQKNPTAFYLCASNPGWTSGENQPQHFGDGTRLSIL.

This clone has a single count. The rearrangement uses TRBV7-2 and TRBJ2-1, with D unresolved. This CDR3 contains 16 residues. Trimming stripped 1 base from V and 0 bases from J, with 10 bases between. The germline V gene has CDR1 SGHTA and CDR2 FQGNSA. CDR3 amino acids: CASSLVGSSSYNEQFF. The CDR3 DNA follows: TGTGCCAGCAGCTTAGTTGGCAGTAGCTCCTACAATGAGCAGTTCTTC.

This chain joins TRBV7-9 and TRBJ2-3; perhaps D is TRBD1 or TRBD2 (6 bases each). This CDR3 contains 16 residues. V shed 2 bases and J shed 4 bases, with 16 bases lying between them. Per germline, CDR1 SEHNR and CDR2 FQNEAQ (reference sequence). The CDR3 coding sequence is TGTGCCAGCAGCTTAAATACGGGGGCTTTCGCAGATACGCAGTATTTT. This encodes CASSLNTGAFADTQYF.

The J gene is TRBJ1-5, the V gene TRBV6-5; 9 nucleotides agree with TRBD1. The CDR3 is 12 residues long. CDR1 MNHEY and CDR2 SVGAGI come from the germline V gene. After removal of 6 bases from V and 9 bases from J, the junction contained 3 bases not matched to a gene. The chain's CDR3 is CASSRQGGPQHF. The DNA for the CDR3 is TGTGCCAGCAGCAGACAGGGGGGGCCCCAGCATTTT.

The gene calls are TRBV27 and TRBJ1-2; D is unclear. Germline-derived CDR1 and CDR2 are MNHEY and SMNVEV (reference sequence). This CDR3 comprises 13 residues. Trimming took off 2 bases at V and 8 bases at J, with 12 bases between the two ends. CDR3 coding DNA: TGTGCCAGCAGTTTAGGGCCCAACTCGGGCTACACCTTC. Translated: CASSLGPNSGYTF.

The chain couples TRBV5-8 to TRBJ2-7, with 7 positions matching TRBD1. The CDR3 has 14 amino acids. Germline CDR1 reads SGHTS; CDR2 reads YDEGEE. With 4 bases clipped from V and 1 base from J, the junction kept 5 bases outside the gene matches. CDR3 residues: CASSRLQGSYEQYF. CDR3 nucleotide sequence: TGTGCCAGCAGCAGATTACAGGGGTCCTACGAGCAGTACTTC.

The chain uses TRBV27 and TRBJ2-5; D could derive from TRBD1 or TRBD2 (5 bases each). The CDR3 sequence is 15 residues long. Germline V CDR1 and CDR2: MNHEY, SMNVEV (reference sequence). The germline V and J ends were trimmed by 7 bases and 5 bases, with 20 bases remaining between them. The CDR3 bases are TGTGCCAGCAAACCCCGACGAGGGGCACAGGAGACCCAGTACTTC. This encodes CASKPRRGAQETQYF.

V and J are TRBV11-2 and TRBJ1-4; the match to TRBD1 covers 8 bases. CDR3 size: 16 residues. The J segment lost 4 bases and the V segment lost 5 bases, leaving 9 bases of the junction unmatched. The germline CDR1 and CDR2 sequences are SGHAT and FQNNGV. The CDR3 region is CASSPRWTGYNEKLFF. As DNA, the CDR3 is TGTGCCAGCAGCCCCCGGTGGACAGGGTATAATGAAAAACTGTTTTTT.

The rearrangement uses TRBV19 and TRBJ2-7; 9 positions match TRBD1. Germline V CDR1 and CDR2: LNHDA, SQIVND (reference sequence). The CDR3 sequence is 17 residues long. Losses at the gene ends were 2 bases for V and 3 bases for J; bases not matched to a gene: 11. For the CDR3, the DNA is TGTGCCAGTAGTATACGATTGACCGGGACAGGGAGCTACGAGCAGTACTTC. Its protein is CASSIRLTGTGSYEQYF.

The table lists this clone with a few counts. CDR3 sequence: CASSQVHGGPGETQYF. The CDR3 DNA is TGCGCCAGCAGCCAAGTTCACGGGGGGCCGGGGGAGACCCAGTACTTC. The rearrangement links TRBV4-1 to TRBJ2-5; possibly TRBD2 for D (7 bases). This CDR3 is built from 16 residues. Per germline, CDR1 MGHRA and CDR2 YSYEKL. V was shortened by 1 base and J by 5 bases, with 17 bases between the two germline ends.

V is TRBV14 and J is TRBJ2-2; D gene uncertain. Germline V CDR1 and CDR2: SGHDN, FVKESK. Trimming removed 1 base from V and 14 bases from J, with 14 bases in between. The CDR3 extends over 13 amino acids. CDR3 in amino acids: CASSQVATVELFF. The CDR3 DNA is TGTGCCAGCAGCCAAGTTGCGACCGTGGAACTGTTTTTT.

DNA of the CDR3: TGTGCCAGCAGTGACTCTGCAGGGGGCGGCCTAAATGAGCAGTTCTTC. Its translation is CASSDSAGGGLNEQFF. The genes are TRBV6-4 and TRBJ2-1, with 8 nucleotides matching TRBD1. Germline V gene data show CDR1 as MRHNA and CDR2 as SNTAGT. This CDR3 has 16 residues. V was clipped by 0 bases and J by 7 bases; unmatched bases: 8.

This clone was detected a few times. This chain uses TRBV19 with TRBJ2-1; 9 bases line up with TRBD1. Germline CDR1 is LNHDA and CDR2 is SQIVND (reference sequence). The CDR3 consists of 18 residues. Trimming removed 6 bases from V and 6 bases from J; junction bases left unmatched: 18. CDR3 bases: TGTGCCAGTAGACTCACTCGTCTAGGACAGGGGAGCGTCAATGAGCAGTTCTTC. Encoded protein: CASRLTRLGQGSVNEQFF.

This CDR3 reads CATQGGGSPLHF. DNA of the CDR3: TGTGCCACTCAAGGGGGTGGGTCACCCCTCCACTTT. J is TRBJ1-6 and V is TRBV2; tentative D call: TRBD1 (6 bases). Per the germline V gene, CDR1 is SNHLY and CDR2 is FYNNEI. V was clipped by 10 bases and J by 10 bases, with 14 bases between them. This CDR3 region has 12 residues.

The chain couples TRBV2 to TRBJ2-2; maybe TRBD1 (6 bases). This CDR3 region has 14 residues. The V gene lost 7 bases and the J gene lost 1 base, with 10 bases spanning the gap. Per germline, CDR1 SNHLY and CDR2 FYNNEI. CDR3 region: CASIRTVNTGELFF. The CDR3, as DNA: TGTGCCAGCATCAGGACAGTGAACACCGGGGAGCTGTTTTTT.

The rearrangement joins TRBV7-7 to TRBJ2-5, with D unclear. The germline CDR1 and CDR2 sequences are SSHAT and FNYEAQ (reference sequence). This CDR3 has 13 amino acids. V was cut by 3 bases and J by 1 base, with 6 bases left in between. The CDR3 sequence: CASSLGTQETQYF. CDR3 in DNA: TGTGCCAGCAGCTTGGGAACCCAAGAGACCCAGTACTTC.

CDR3 sequence: CASRSQETQYF. For the CDR3, the DNA is TGTGCCAGTAGAAGTCAAGAGACCCAGTACTTC. The chain is built from TRBV19 and TRBJ2-5; D unresolved. The germline CDR1 and CDR2 sequences are LNHDA and SQIVND (reference sequence). The CDR3 spans 11 residues. V gave up 6 bases and J gave up 2 bases, with 4 bases separating them. The variable domain in full, with the rest retrieved from reference TRBV19 and TRBJ2-5, is DGGITQSPKYLFRKEGQNVTLSCEQNLNHDAMYWYRQDPGQGLRLIYYSQIVNDFQKGDIAEGYSVSREKKESFPLTVTSAQKNPTAFYLCASRSQETQYFGPGTRLLVL.

This chain connects TRBV2 to TRBJ1-1; D is unclear. CDR3 size: 13 residues. V was trimmed by 6 bases and J by 3 bases, leaving 11 bases between them. Germline values: CDR1 SNHLY, CDR2 FYNNEI. The DNA of the CDR3 is TGTGCCAGCAGGGATGACTGGGACACTGAAGCTTTCTTT. Amino acids: CASRDDWDTEAFF. Filled out from reference TRBV2 and TRBJ1-1, the complete variable domain reads EPEVTQTPSHQVTQMGQEVILRCVPISNHLYFYWYRQILGQKVEFLVSFYNNEISEKSEIFDDQFSVERPDGSNFTLKIRSTKLEDSAMYFCASRDDWDTEAFFGQGTRLTVV.

This chain uses TRBV10-3 with TRBJ1-5; possibly TRBD1 for D (5 bases). This CDR3 region has 13 residues. Deletions cut 11 bases from V and 5 bases from J, with 16 bases between. Germline lookup yields CDR1 ENHRY and CDR2 SYGVKD. CDR3: CASGVGGDQPQHF. The DNA for the CDR3 is TGTGCCTCCGGGGTGGGGGGAGATCAGCCCCAGCATTTT.

This chain joins TRBV2 and TRBJ1-2; D is ambiguous. Germline CDR1 and CDR2: SNHLY and FYNNEI. Trimming shortened V by 4 bases and J by 4 bases, and 16 bases separated the two germline ends. CDR3 length: 15 residues. CDR3 nucleotides: TGTGCCAGCAGTGTAGCGACCGCTCCAATCTATGGCTACACCTTC. This sequence encodes CASSVATAPIYGYTF.

The chain employs TRBV6-5 and TRBJ2-1; 14 bases fit TRBD2. The CDR3 is made up of 16 amino acids. The germline gives CDR1 MNHEY, CDR2 SVGAGI. With V trimmed by 2 bases and J by 8 bases, 5 bases remained unmatched. The CDR3 sequence: CASSYGTSGGGDEQFF. CDR3 in DNA: TGTGCCAGCAGTTACGGGACTAGCGGGGGAGGGGATGAGCAGTTCTTC.

This chain joins TRBV29-1 and TRBJ1-6; D may be TRBD1 (5 bases). Per the germline V gene, CDR1 is SQVTM and CDR2 is ANQGSEA. This CDR3 is 13 amino acids long. The CDR3 region has the DNA TGCAGGCGCTTGGCAGGGCGGAATTCACCCCTCCACTTT. Amino acids: CRRLAGRNSPLHF.

V and J are TRBV29-1 and TRBJ2-4; TRBD2 matches at 13 bases. The CDR3 has 15 residues. The germline CDR1 and CDR2 sequences are SQVTM and ANQGSEA. J lost 4 bases, V lost 5 bases, and 5 bases had no gene match. CDR3 coding DNA: TGCAGCGTTCTCGGACTAGCGGGGGTGAAAAACATTCAGTACTTC. Amino acid sequence: CSVLGLAGVKNIQYF.

This clone was found once. The rearrangement uses TRBV4-3 and TRBJ1-6; D not resolved. Trimming left V 1 base short and J 9 bases short, with 13 bases between. The CDR3 is 15 amino acids. Germline CDR1 and CDR2: LGHNA and YSLEER. The CDR3 bases are TGCGCCAGCAGCCAAGTGGGCAGCCCACTTTCACCCCTCCACTTT. It yields the protein CASSQVGSPLSPLHF.

J is TRBJ2-1 and V is TRBV5-1, with 11 bases that match TRBD2. J gave up 7 bases and V 4 bases, and 7 bases lay outside the gene matches. Germline V gene data show CDR1 as SGHRS and CDR2 as YFSETQ. This CDR3 has 15 amino acids. CDR3 region: CASSGDGTSGNEQFF. For the CDR3, the DNA is TGCGCCAGCAGCGGTGACGGGACTAGCGGTAATGAGCAGTTCTTC.

The genes are TRBV5-1 and TRBJ1-2; D is ambiguous. V shed 4 bases and J shed 4 bases, with 11 bases lying between them. The CDR3 has 13 amino acids. From germline, CDR1 is SGHRS and CDR2 YFSETQ. DNA of the CDR3: TGCGCCAGCAGCGTGGACGGCGGCTATGGCTACACCTTC. Protein product: CASSVDGGYGYTF.

The J gene is TRBJ2-5, the V gene TRBV4-3; a weak D match, TRBD1 (6 bases). CDR3 length: 15 residues. V lost 0 bases to trimming and J lost 6 bases, with 14 bases between them. Germline CDR1 reads LGHNA; CDR2 reads YSLEER. CDR3 DNA: TGCGCCAGCAGCCAAGACTGGGGGCGGATGCAGACCCAGTACTTC. Translation gives CASSQDWGRMQTQYF.

The chain has TRBV29-1 and TRBJ2-1; TRBD2 matches 7 bases. Germline V gene data show CDR1 as SQVTM and CDR2 as ANQGSEA. Losses at the gene ends were 7 bases for V and 0 bases for J; bases not matched to a gene: 6. This CDR3 has 14 amino acids. CDR3 sequence reads: CSARRGDSYNEQFF. The DNA for the CDR3 is TGCAGCGCCCGACGGGGGGACTCCTACAATGAGCAGTTCTTC.

The chain uses TRBV18 and TRBJ2-3; D may be TRBD1 or TRBD2 (5 bases each). CDR1 and CDR2 from the germline V gene are KGHSH and LQKENI. CDR3 length: 14 amino acids. V lost 8 bases and J 0 bases, leaving 12 bases between the germline ends. CDR3 sequence: CASRDLRSTDTQYF. The CDR3 DNA is TGTGCCAGCCGGGACCTAAGGAGCACAGATACGCAGTATTTT.

The chain's CDR3 is CSARDLLAGPTDTQYF. The CDR3 bases are TGCAGTGCTCGTGATTTACTAGCGGGGCCCACAGATACGCAGTATTTT. The chain is built from TRBV20-1 and TRBJ2-3; TRBD2 matches 10 bases. Per germline, CDR1 DFQATT and CDR2 SNEGSKA (reference sequence). The CDR3 spans 16 residues. V lost 5 bases and J lost 2; bases outside the gene matches: 10.